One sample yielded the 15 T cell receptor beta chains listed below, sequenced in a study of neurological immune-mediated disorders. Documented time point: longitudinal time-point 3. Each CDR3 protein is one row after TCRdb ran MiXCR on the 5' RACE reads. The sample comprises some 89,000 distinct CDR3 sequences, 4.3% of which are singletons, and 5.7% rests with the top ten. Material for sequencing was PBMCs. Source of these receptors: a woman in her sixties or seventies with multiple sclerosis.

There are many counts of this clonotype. Here the CDR3 DNA reads TGTGCCAGCAGGTTAAGGAGCTTGAACACTGAAGCTTTCTTT. It encodes CASRLRSLNTEAFF. The rearrangement joins TRBV7-2 to TRBJ1-1; D uncertain. The CDR3 totals 14 residues. The V gene's germline CDR1 is SGHTA and CDR2 FQGNSA. V lost 6 bases and J 0 bases, leaving 11 bases between the germline ends.

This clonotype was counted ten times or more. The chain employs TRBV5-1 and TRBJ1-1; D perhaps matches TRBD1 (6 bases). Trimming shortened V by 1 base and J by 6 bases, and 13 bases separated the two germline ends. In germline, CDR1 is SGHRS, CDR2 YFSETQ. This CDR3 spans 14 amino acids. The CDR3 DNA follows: TGCGCCAGCAGCTTGTCGCCAGGGGTATCTGAAGCTTTCTTT. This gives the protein CASSLSPGVSEAFF.

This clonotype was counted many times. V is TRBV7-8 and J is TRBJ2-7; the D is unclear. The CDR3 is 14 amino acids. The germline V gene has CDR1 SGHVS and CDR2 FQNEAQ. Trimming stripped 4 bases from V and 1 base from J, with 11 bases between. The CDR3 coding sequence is TGTGCCAGCAGCTCCTCCGTTCTTTCCTACGAGCAGTACTTC. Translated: CASSSSVLSYEQYF.

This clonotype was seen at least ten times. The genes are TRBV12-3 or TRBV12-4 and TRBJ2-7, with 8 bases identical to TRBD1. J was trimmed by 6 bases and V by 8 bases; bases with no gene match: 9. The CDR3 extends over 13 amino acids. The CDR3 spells CASRQGWGSEQYF. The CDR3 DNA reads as TGTGCCAGCCGACAGGGGTGGGGTAGCGAGCAGTACTTC.

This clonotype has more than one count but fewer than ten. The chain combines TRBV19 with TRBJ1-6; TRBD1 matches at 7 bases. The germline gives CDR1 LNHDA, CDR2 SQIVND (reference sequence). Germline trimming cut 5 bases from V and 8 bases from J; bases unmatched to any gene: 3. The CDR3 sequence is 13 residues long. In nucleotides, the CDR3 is TGTGCCAGTAGTCGGCAGGGGGATTCACCCCTCCACTTT. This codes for CASSRQGDSPLHF.

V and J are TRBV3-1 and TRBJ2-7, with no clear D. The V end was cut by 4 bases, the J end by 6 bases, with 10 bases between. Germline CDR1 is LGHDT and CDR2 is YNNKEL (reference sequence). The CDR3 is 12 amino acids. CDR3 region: CASSPSDVEQYF. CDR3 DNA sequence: TGTGCCAGCAGCCCCTCCGATGTCGAGCAGTACTTC.

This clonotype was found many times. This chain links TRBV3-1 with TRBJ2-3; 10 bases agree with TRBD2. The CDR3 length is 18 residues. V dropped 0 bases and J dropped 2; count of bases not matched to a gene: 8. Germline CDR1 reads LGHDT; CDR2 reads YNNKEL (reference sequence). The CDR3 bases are TGTGCCAGCAGCCAAGATTTGCTAGCGGGGGCCTACACAGATACGCAGTATTTT. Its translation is CASSQDLLAGAYTDTQYF.

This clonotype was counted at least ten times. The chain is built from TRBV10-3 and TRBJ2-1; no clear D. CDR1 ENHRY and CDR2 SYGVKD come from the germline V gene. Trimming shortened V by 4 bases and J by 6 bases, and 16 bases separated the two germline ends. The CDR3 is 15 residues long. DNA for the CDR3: TGTGCCATCAGTGGGGGTGAGGATGGCAGCAATGAGCAGTTCTTC. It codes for CAISGGEDGSNEQFF.

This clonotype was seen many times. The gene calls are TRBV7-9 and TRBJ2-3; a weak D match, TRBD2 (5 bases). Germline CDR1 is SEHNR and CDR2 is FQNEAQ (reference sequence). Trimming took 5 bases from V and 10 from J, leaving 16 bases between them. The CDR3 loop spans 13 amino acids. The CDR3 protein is CASSAEGYAPQYF. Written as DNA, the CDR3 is TGTGCCAGCAGCGCCGAGGGTTATGCTCCGCAGTATTTT.

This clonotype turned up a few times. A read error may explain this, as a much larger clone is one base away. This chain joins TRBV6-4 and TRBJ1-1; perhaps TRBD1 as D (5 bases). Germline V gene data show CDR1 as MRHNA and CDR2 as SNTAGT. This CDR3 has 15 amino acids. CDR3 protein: CANSEGERPNTEAFF. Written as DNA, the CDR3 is TGTGCCAACAGTGAAGGGGAGAGGCCGAACACTGAAGCTTTCTTT.

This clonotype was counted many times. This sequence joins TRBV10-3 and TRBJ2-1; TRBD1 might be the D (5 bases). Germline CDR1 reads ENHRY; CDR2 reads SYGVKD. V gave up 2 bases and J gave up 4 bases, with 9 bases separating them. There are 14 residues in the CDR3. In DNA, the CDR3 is TGTGCCATCAGTGAGACAGGCGAGTACAATGAGCAGTTCTTC. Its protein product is CAISETGEYNEQFF.

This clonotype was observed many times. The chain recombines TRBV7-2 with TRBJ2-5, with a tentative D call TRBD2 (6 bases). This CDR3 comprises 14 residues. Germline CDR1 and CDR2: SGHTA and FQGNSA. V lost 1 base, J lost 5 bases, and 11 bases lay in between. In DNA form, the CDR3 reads TGTGCCAGCAGCTTAGTTGGAGGGACGGAGACCCAGTACTTC. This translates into CASSLVGGTETQYF.

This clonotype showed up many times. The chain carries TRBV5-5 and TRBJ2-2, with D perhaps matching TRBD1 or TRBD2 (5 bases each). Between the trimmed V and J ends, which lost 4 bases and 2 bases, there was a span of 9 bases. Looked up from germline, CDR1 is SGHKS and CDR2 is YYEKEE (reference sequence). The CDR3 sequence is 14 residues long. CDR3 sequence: CASSGGGNTGELFF. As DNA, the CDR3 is TGTGCCAGCAGCGGGGGTGGCAACACCGGGGAGCTGTTTTTT.

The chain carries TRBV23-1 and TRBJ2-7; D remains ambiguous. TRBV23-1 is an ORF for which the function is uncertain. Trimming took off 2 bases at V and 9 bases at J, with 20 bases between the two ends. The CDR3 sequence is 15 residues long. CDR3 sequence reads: CASSQRRQELRRQYF. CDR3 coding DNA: TGCGCCAGCAGTCAAAGGCGTCAGGAGCTACGACGGCAGTACTTC.

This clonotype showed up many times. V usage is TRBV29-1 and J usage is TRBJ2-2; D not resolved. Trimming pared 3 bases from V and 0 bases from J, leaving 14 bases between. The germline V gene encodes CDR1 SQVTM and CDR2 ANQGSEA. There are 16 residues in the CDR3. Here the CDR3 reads CSVEGSGLANTGELFF. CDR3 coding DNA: TGCAGCGTTGAGGGCTCCGGCCTCGCGAACACCGGGGAGCTGTTTTTT.